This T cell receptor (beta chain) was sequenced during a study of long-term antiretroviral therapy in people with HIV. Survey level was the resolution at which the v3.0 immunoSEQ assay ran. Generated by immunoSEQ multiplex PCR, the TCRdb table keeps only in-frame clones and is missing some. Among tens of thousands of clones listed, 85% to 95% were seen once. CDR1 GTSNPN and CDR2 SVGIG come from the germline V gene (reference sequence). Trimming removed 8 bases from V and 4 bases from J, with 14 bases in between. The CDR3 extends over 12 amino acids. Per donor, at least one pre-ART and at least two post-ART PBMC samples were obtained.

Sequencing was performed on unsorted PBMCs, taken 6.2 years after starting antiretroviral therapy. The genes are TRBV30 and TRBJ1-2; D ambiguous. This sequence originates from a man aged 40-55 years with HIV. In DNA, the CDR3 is TGTGCCGCTCGTCGGATCAGCTATGGCTACACCTTC. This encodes CAARRISYGYTF. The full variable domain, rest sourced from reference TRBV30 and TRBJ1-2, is SQTIHQWPATLVQPVGSPLSLECTVEGTSNPNLYWYRQAAGRGLQLLFYSVGIGQISSEVPQNLSASRPQDRQFILSSKKLLLSDSGFYLCAARRISYGYTFGSGTRLTVV.